The T cell receptor (beta chain) described here comes from a study of CD8 T cells in Susac syndrome. As to this clonotype: Its antigen is currently unknown.

Broader study findings: As the study acknowledged, the number of individuals who were part of its TCR sequencing and HLA analysis was relatively small.

Random hexamers primed reverse transcription of about 0.5 to 1 ug RNA. TCRdb used MiXCR to reprocess the immunoSEQ multiplex PCR reads, holding one entry per CDR3 protein. The table shows 120,000 or so distinct CDR3 sequences, with nearly 96% occurring only once. The ends were cut back, 5 bases at V and 1 base at J, with 15 bases in the middle. The CDR3 spans 16 residues. This chain connects TRBV12-3 or TRBV12-4 to TRBJ1-3, with D uncertain. The sequenced material came from CD4+ T cells from PBMCs. The receptor was derived from a human donor with Susac syndrome. The CDR3 DNA reads as TGTGCCAGCAGTCCCGGCGGGAGTATGTCTGGAAACACCATATATTTT. As protein: CASSPGGSMSGNTIYF.